These T cell receptor beta chains were read from a single sample in a study of OX40 agonist ivuxolimab in advanced cancers. Generated by immunoSEQ multiplex PCR, the TCRdb table keeps only in-frame clones and is missing some. The sample has roughly 40,000 clones, approximately 84% seen once. The sample here was CD4+ or CD8+ T cells sorted from blood, taken in a trial of the OX40 agonist ivuxolimab. The receptor source for this set is an adult with an advanced solid tumor such as melanoma, head and neck, liver or kidney cancer. Each CDR3 is given with its conserved first and last residue. The D gene is left open where the match is weak. Clone size appears in some rows only: once, few, many, or a class for an expanded clone.

V gene	CDR3 length	J gene	D gene	clone size	CDR3 protein	CDR3 DNA
TRBV30	15	TRBJ1-5	TRBD1	few	CAWSVDGTVHQPQHF	TGTGCCTGGAGTGTAGACGGGACAGTTCATCAGCCCCAGCATTTT
TRBV6-5	13	TRBJ1-4	-	once	CASSPLGTEKLFF	TGTGCCAGCAGTCCCCTAGGGACCGAAAAACTGTTTTTT
TRBV6-4	14	TRBJ1-1	-	medium-sized	CASSERGMNTEAFF	TGTGCCAGCAGTGAAAGGGGCATGAACACTGAAGCTTTCTTT
TRBV7-2	15	TRBJ2-2	TRBD2	-	CASSLMRGRHGELFF	TGTGCCAGCAGCTTAATGCGGGGGAGGCACGGGGAGCTGTTTTTT
TRBV7-3	15	TRBJ2-5	-	many	CASSLAGTLQETQYF	TGTGCCAGCAGCTTAGCGGGGACCCTACAAGAGACCCAGTACTTC
TRBV7-6	13	TRBJ2-7	-	-	CASSQTGSYEQYF	TGTGCCAGCAGCCAGACTGGTTCCTACGAGCAGTACTTC
TRBV2	13	TRBJ1-4	-	-	CASIEPGGEKLFF	TGTGCCAGCATAGAGCCGGGTGGGGAAAAACTGTTTTTT
TRBV27	15	TRBJ2-6	TRBD1	-	CASRTGGSGANVLTF	TGTGCCAGCAGGACAGGGGGCTCTGGGGCCAACGTCCTGACTTTC
TRBV7-8	15	TRBJ2-3	TRBD2	-	CASSTQRGGTDTQYF	TGTGCCAGCAGCACCCAGCGGGGGGGCACAGATACGCAGTATTTT
TRBV19	17	TRBJ2-1	-	few	CASSLGGRLNSYNEQFF	TGTGCCAGTAGTCTCGGGGGGCGACTAAACTCCTACAATGAGCAGTTCTTC
TRBV5-1	15	TRBJ2-2	-	-	CASSFGADRAGELFF	TGCGCCAGCAGCTTCGGGGCCGATAGGGCCGGGGAGCTGTTTTTT
TRBV12-5	12	TRBJ1-1	-	medium-sized	CASGYGTTEAFF	TGTGCTAGTGGCTACGGGACCACTGAAGCTTTCTTT
TRBV11-2	13	TRBJ2-7	-	-	CASSLGVAYEQYF	TGTGCCAGCAGCTTAGGGGTGGCCTACGAGCAGTACTTC
TRBV4-2	14	TRBJ2-1	-	-	CASSQDRGRNEQFF	TGTGCCAGCAGCCAAGATCGAGGTAGAAATGAGCAGTTCTTC
TRBV4-1	15	TRBJ1-2	-	-	CASSQDGTGVYGYTF	TGCGCCAGCAGCCAAGATGGTACAGGCGTTTATGGCTACACCTTC
TRBV9	12	TRBJ1-1	-	-	CASSVEGTEAFF	TGTGCCAGCAGCGTTGAGGGTACTGAAGCTTTCTTT
TRBV4-1	15	TRBJ1-4	TRBD1	-	CASSHRTGQNEKLFF	TGCGCCAGCAGCCATCGGACAGGGCAGAATGAAAAACTGTTTTTT
TRBV19	16	TRBJ1-2	-	-	CASSIFSQEPNYGYTF	TGTGCCAGTAGTATATTCTCCCAGGAACCTAACTATGGCTACACCTTC
TRBV19	14	TRBJ1-5	TRBD1	-	CASTQGQINQPQHF	TGTGCCAGTACCCAGGGACAGATCAATCAGCCCCAGCATTTT
TRBV6-6	13	TRBJ2-5	-	-	CASSYSFGETQYF	TGTGCCAGCAGTTACTCGTTCGGGGAGACCCAGTACTTC
TRBV7-9	17	TRBJ2-1	TRBD2	-	CASSLDSGGAAYNEQFF	TGTGCCAGCAGCTTAGATAGCGGGGGGGCTGCCTACAATGAGCAGTTCTTC
TRBV2	15	TRBJ1-3	TRBD1	-	CASSENRGTGNTIYF	TGTGCCAGCAGTGAAAACAGGGGGACAGGAAACACCATATATTTT
TRBV27	16	TRBJ2-7	TRBD1	once	CASSSRTGMEIYEQYF	TGTGCCAGCAGTTCCAGGACAGGGATGGAGATCTACGAGCAGTACTTC
TRBV30	15	TRBJ1-1	-	-	CAWVDTNKGGTEAFF	TGTGCCTGGGTGGACACTAACAAAGGTGGAACTGAAGCTTTCTTT
TRBV6-6	16	TRBJ2-3	-	-	CASSSLDIRGPDTQYF	TGTGCCAGCAGTTCGCTAGACATTCGCGGCCCAGATACGCAGTATTTT
TRBV7-3	14	TRBJ1-2	-	few	CASSLGQGGYGYTF	TGTGCCAGCAGCTTAGGGCAGGGTGGATATGGCTACACCTTC
TRBV4-1	15	TRBJ2-1	-	-	CASSPNRDTLDEQFF	TGCGCCAGCAGCCCAAACAGGGACACCCTCGATGAGCAGTTCTTC
TRBV7-9	12	TRBJ2-7	-	-	CASRQLSYEQYF	TGTGCCAGCAGGCAACTGAGTTACGAGCAGTACTTC
TRBV5-6	17	TRBJ2-7	TRBD1	-	CASSFTLGTGPGYEQYF	TGTGCCAGCAGCTTCACACTCGGGACAGGCCCCGGTTACGAGCAGTACTTC
TRBV29-1	13	TRBJ2-5	-	once	CSVDYDSQETQYF	TGCAGCGTTGATTATGACAGCCAAGAGACCCAGTACTTC
TRBV20-1	11	TRBJ1-1	-	-	CSAGRNTEAFF	TGCAGCGCAGGTCGGAACACTGAAGCTTTCTTT
TRBV30	13	TRBJ2-7	-	-	CAWSVFGGREQYF	TGTGCCTGGAGTGTATTTGGGGGCAGAGAGCAGTACTTC
TRBV4-2	13	TRBJ2-7	-	-	CASSQDLAGEQYF	TGTGCCAGCAGCCAAGATTTGGCAGGCGAGCAGTACTTC
TRBV19	14	TRBJ2-7	TRBD1	-	CASSTGGIQYEQYF	TGTGCCAGTAGTACAGGGGGAATTCAGTACGAGCAGTACTTC
TRBV18	15	TRBJ1-2	TRBD1	-	CASSPPGTGPHGYTF	TGTGCCAGCTCACCACCGGGGACAGGGCCCCATGGCTACACCTTC
TRBV5-6	15	TRBJ2-3	TRBD1	-	CASSLEAGGRDTQYF	TGTGCCAGCAGCTTGGAAGCAGGGGGCAGAGATACGCAGTATTTT
TRBV4-1	12	TRBJ2-1	-	-	CASSQANNEQFF	TGCGCCAGCAGCCAGGCGAACAATGAGCAGTTCTTC
TRBV19	14	TRBJ1-2	-	-	CASSAEVINYGYTF	TGTGCCAGTAGTGCTGAAGTAATTAACTATGGCTACACCTTC
TRBV4-1	18	TRBJ2-2	TRBD2	-	CASSQTASGGLPTGELFF	TGCGCCAGCAGCCAAACGGCTAGCGGGGGGTTACCCACCGGGGAGCTGTTTTTT
TRBV7-8	14	TRBJ1-2	-	-	CASSLSRGREGYTF	TGTGCCAGCAGCTTATCGAGGGGACGGGAGGGCTACACCTTC
TRBV4-3	16	TRBJ1-1	TRBD1	-	CASSSTGGTKNTEAFF	TGCGCCAGCAGTTCTACAGGGGGTACTAAGAACACTGAAGCTTTCTTT
TRBV6-1	15	TRBJ2-1	TRBD2	-	CASRFLAGAYNEQFF	TGTGCCAGCAGATTTCTAGCGGGGGCCTACAATGAGCAGTTCTTC
TRBV12-5	15	TRBJ2-1	-	-	CASLPGAPEGNEQFF	TGTGCTAGTTTACCTGGGGCACCTGAGGGCAATGAGCAGTTCTTC
TRBV2	10	TRBJ1-1	-	-	CASKVTEAFF	TGTGCCAGCAAGGTAACTGAAGCTTTCTTT
TRBV5-1	14	TRBJ1-1	-	-	CASSLKGYDPEAFF	TGCGCCAGCAGCTTGAAGGGGTACGACCCTGAAGCTTTCTTT
TRBV15	15	TRBJ1-5	-	once	CATSREESSNQPQHF	TGTGCCACCAGCAGAGAGGAAAGTAGCAATCAGCCCCAGCATTTT
TRBV7-9	10	TRBJ2-3	-	-	CASSTPPGYF	TGTGCCAGCAGCACCCCCCCCGGGTATTTT
TRBV19	15	TRBJ2-1	TRBD2	-	CASSLAGASYNEQFF	TGTGCCAGTAGTCTAGCGGGGGCCTCCTACAATGAGCAGTTCTTC
TRBV4-1	14	TRBJ2-7	TRBD1	-	CASSPVTGTTEQYF	TGCGCCAGCAGCCCCGTGACAGGGACAACGGAGCAGTACTTC
TRBV27	13	TRBJ2-7	-	-	CASSLKLSYEQYF	TGTGCCAGCAGTTTAAAACTATCCTACGAGCAGTACTTC
TRBV6-1	14	TRBJ1-2	-	-	CASIPEAGDYGYTF	TGTGCCAGCATCCCAGAGGCAGGCGACTATGGCTACACCTTC
TRBV2	16	TRBJ1-5	TRBD1	-	CASSDPTGGSNQPQHF	TGTGCCAGCAGTGACCCGACAGGGGGTAGCAATCAGCCCCAGCATTTT
TRBV4-1	13	TRBJ2-7	TRBD2	-	CASSQGLAYEQYF	TGCGCCAGCAGCCAAGGACTAGCGTACGAGCAGTACTTC